This is a list of T cell receptor beta chains from one sample in a study of blood T cell repertoires in COVID-19. The protocol was immunoSEQ multiplex PCR, while the TCRdb copy is restricted to in-frame clones and leaves out a portion. Of some 240,000 clones in the sample, 70% to 85% were seen once. Sequenced sample: peripheral blood. Receptors originate from a woman in her 40s who had recovered from COVID-19. Both conserved end residues are part of each CDR3. D genes are given only for firm matches. Expanded clones are given a class, and other clones once, few, many or no size at all.

d_call | j_call | clone_size | v_call | cdr3_nt | cdr3_aa
- | TRBJ2-5 | - | TRBV5-1 | TGCGCCAGCAGCTTGATTGGGGGCTCAGAGACCCAGTACTTC | CASSLIGGSETQYF
TRBD1 | TRBJ1-2 | - | TRBV6-6 | TGTGCCAGCAGTTTACTCTCCGACCACACAGGGGATGGCTACACCTTC | CASSLLSDHTGDGYTF
TRBD1 | TRBJ1-2 | - | TRBV6-5 | TGTGCCAGCAGCGCAGGGGACAGGGCTAATGGCTACACCTTC | CASSAGDRANGYTF
- | TRBJ2-7 | - | TRBV7-2 | TGTGCCAGCAGCTTTTACGCTAACGTCCAGGTACGATACGAGCAGTACTTC | CASSFYANVQVRYEQYF
- | TRBJ2-2 | - | TRBV14 | TGTGCCAGCAGCCAAGCTGCGCAGGGATGGACCGGGGAGCTGTTTTTT | CASSQAAQGWTGELFF
TRBD1 | TRBJ2-7 | - | TRBV10-3 | TGTGCCATCAGGGATCCCGGGACAGGGGCTTACGAGCAGTACTTC | CAIRDPGTGAYEQYF
TRBD1 | TRBJ2-5 | - | TRBV3-1/TRBV3-2 | TGTGCCAGCGAACGGGACAGAAAAGAGACCCAGTACTTC | CASERDRKETQYF
- | TRBJ1-4 | - | TRBV27 | TGTGCCAGCAGTGACAACGGGGAACCTAATGAAAAACTGTTTTTT | CASSDNGEPNEKLFF
- | TRBJ1-1 | once | TRBV9 | TGTGCCAGCAGCGTACGAGATTATAGTGGCGGCACTGAAGCTTTCTTT | CASSVRDYSGGTEAFF
- | TRBJ1-2 | - | TRBV30 | TGTGCCTGGAGTGATGGGCACTATGGCTACACCTTC | CAWSDGHYGYTF
TRBD2 | TRBJ2-6 | few | TRBV3-1/TRBV3-2 | TGTGCCAGCAGCCAAGAGCTAGCGGAGAGCTCTGGGGCCAACGTCCTGACTTTC | CASSQELAESSGANVLTF
- | TRBJ1-1 | - | TRBV18 | TGTGCCAGCTCACCCCAGGGAGGTAACACTGAAGCTTTCTTT | CASSPQGGNTEAFF
TRBD1 | TRBJ1-2 | - | TRBV7-9 | TGTGCCAGCAGCTTATACACAGGGGACGACTATGGCTACACCTTC | CASSLYTGDDYGYTF
- | TRBJ1-1 | few | TRBV7-8 | TGTGCCAGCAGGGTTCACGGTAACACTGAAGCTTTCTTT | CASRVHGNTEAFF
TRBD2 | TRBJ2-5 | once | TRBV3-1/TRBV3-2 | TGTGCCAGCAGTCGTACTAGCGAACAAGAGACCCAGTACTTC | CASSRTSEQETQYF
TRBD1 | TRBJ1-1 | - | TRBV3-1/TRBV3-2 | TGTGCCAGCAGCCAGTTCGGGACAGGGGAAAAGGGTGAAGCTTTCTTT | CASSQFGTGEKGEAFF
- | TRBJ2-7 | - | TRBV27 | TGTGCCAGCAGTCGGTTGGGTGACAGGACCTCCTACGAGCAGTACTTC | CASSRLGDRTSYEQYF
- | TRBJ1-5 | - | TRBV6-5 | TGTGCCAGCAGTCAGGGAACGAGTCAGCCCCAGCATTTT | CASSQGTSQPQHF
TRBD1 | TRBJ1-2 | - | TRBV6-5 | TGTGCCAGCAGTCCGACAGGGGGGGTACTCTATGGCTACACCTTC | CASSPTGGVLYGYTF
TRBD1 | TRBJ1-1 | once | TRBV19 | TGTGCCAGTAGTACCGAACAGGGGAGAGCTTTCTTT | CASSTEQGRAFF
- | TRBJ1-2 | - | TRBV15 | TGTGCCACCAGCACCTCTTTTAACTATGGCTACACCTTC | CATSTSFNYGYTF
TRBD1 | TRBJ1-4 | - | TRBV3-1/TRBV3-2 | TGTGCCAGCAGCCAAAATACAGGGGGTGAAAAACTGTTTTTT | CASSQNTGGEKLFF
- | TRBJ1-1 | - | TRBV4-3 | TGCGCCAGCAGCCAAGGACAGGTGAACACTGAAGCTTTCTTT | CASSQGQVNTEAFF
- | TRBJ2-2 | - | TRBV4-1 | TGCGCCAGCAGCCGCAAGATAGCCCGGGGAGAGGGGGAGCTGTTTTTT | CASSRKIARGEGELFF
TRBD2 | TRBJ2-5 | - | TRBV3-1/TRBV3-2 | TGTGCCAGCAGTCCTAGCGGGGGTTTCCAAGAGACCCAGTACTTC | CASSPSGGFQETQYF
TRBD1 | TRBJ2-1 | - | TRBV11-3 | TGTGCCAGCAGCTTTGGACAGGGGAGGAATGAGCAGTTCTTC | CASSFGQGRNEQFF
TRBD2 | TRBJ2-1 | - | TRBV7-2 | TGTGCCAGCAGCTTCCCCCAGTTGGAGCGGGGAACCTCCTACAATGAGCAGTTCTTC | CASSFPQLERGTSYNEQFF
- | TRBJ1-1 | - | TRBV9 | TGTGCCAGCAGGGGGCCCACCCCCGGAACTGAAGCTTTCTTT | CASRGPTPGTEAFF
- | TRBJ1-6 | - | TRBV5-5 | TGTGCCAGCAGCTTTCTCTCCGGGGATAATTCACCCCTCCACTTT | CASSFLSGDNSPLHF
TRBD2 | TRBJ2-3 | - | TRBV28 | TGTGCCAGCAGCACCTTAAGAAAGCGGGGGGATAGGAGCACAGATACGCAGTATTTT | CASSTLRKRGDRSTDTQYF
TRBD2 | TRBJ2-7 | few | TRBV5-4 | TGTGCCAGCAGCTTGGAGGGTAGCGGGGCTTTGGACGAGCAGTACTTC | CASSLEGSGALDEQYF
- | TRBJ2-2 | - | TRBV9 | TGTGCCAGCAGCGTAGGGGTAGAACAGGCCGTCAACACCGGGGAGCTGTTTTTT | CASSVGVEQAVNTGELFF
- | TRBJ2-5 | - | TRBV19 | TGTGCCAGTAGTATAAATCCCCAGGAGACCCAGTACTTC | CASSINPQETQYF
- | TRBJ1-2 | once | TRBV12-3/TRBV12-4 | TGTGCCAGCAGCTGGAGGGTCAGTTATGGCTACACCTTC | CASSWRVSYGYTF
TRBD1 | TRBJ1-2 | - | TRBV4-3 | TGCGCCAGCAGCCAAGCGAAATCCGGGACAGGGGGTGAGGGCTACACCTTC | CASSQAKSGTGGEGYTF
TRBD1 | TRBJ1-2 | - | TRBV29-1 | TGCAGCTTAGGGGGCGGCTATGGCTACACCTTC | CSLGGGYGYTF
TRBD2 | TRBJ2-5 | - | TRBV7-8 | TGTGCCAGCAGCTTAGCGCCTAGCGGGGGGGAGACCCAGTACTTC | CASSLAPSGGETQYF
- | TRBJ2-1 | once | TRBV18 | TGTGCCAGCTCACCACGCAAGGAGGAACAGTTCTTC | CASSPRKEEQFF
- | TRBJ2-3 | - | TRBV9 | TGTGCCAGCAGCGTAGCTGTGGTTCATGGGCTAGCCGAGGATACGCAGTATTTT | CASSVAVVHGLAEDTQYF
- | TRBJ1-2 | - | TRBV5-8 | TGTGCCAGCAGCATGGGGGGCAGACCTTATGGCTACACCTTC | CASSMGGRPYGYTF